This TCR beta chain was captured in a study of T-cell memory formation after mild COVID-19. TCRalpha and TCRbeta libraries used 5'RACE with constant-segment primers and UMIs. TCRdb fed the 5' RACE reads into MiXCR, producing one record per CDR3 protein. The table includes about 430,000 distinct CDR3 sequences, about 20% detected once. This CDR3 comprises 12 residues. The germline V gene encodes CDR1 SGHVS and CDR2 FQNEAQ. V was trimmed by 2 bases and J by 9 bases, leaving 8 bases between them. The rearrangement links TRBV7-8 to TRBJ2-1; D call uncertain. The clonotype was recovered from a man aged 18 to 30 who had mild COVID-19 (a few samples of this study predate the infection). Cell type and time point are not known. The sample was PBMCs or a T cell subset sorted from them (not recorded which). The CDR3 nucleotides are TGTGCCAGCAGCTTATCTAGGATTGAGCAGTTCTTC. It yields the protein CASSLSRIEQFF.